The next 32 T cell receptor beta chains were all read from a single sample in a study of Ad26.COV2.S vaccination and SARS-CoV-2 variants. The data were produced by immunoSEQ multiplex PCR, yet TCRdb's version contains in-frame clones alone and is incomplete. The data contain roughly 450,000 clones, 90% of them singletons. The sample's treatment: around 19 received Ad26.COV2.S at low or high dose, single or two shots; a few received placebo; per-sample allocation not given. At day 63 after the first vaccine or placebo injection, samples were drawn. The sample consisted of peripheral blood, taken in a trial of Ad26.COV2.S vaccine versus placebo. The receptor set was obtained from a person between 18 and 65 years old who received the Ad26.COV2.S COVID-19 vaccine or a placebo.

This rearrangement joins TRBV29-1 to TRBJ1-4, with TRBD1 matching over 9 bases. CDR1 and CDR2 from the germline V gene are SQVTM and ANQGSEA. The J segment lost 7 bases and the V segment lost 2 bases, leaving 14 bases of the junction unmatched. The CDR3 runs 17 residues. In DNA, the CDR3 is TGCAGCGTTGAAACCCGGGACAGGGTGGGGGACGGTGAAAAACTGTTTTTT. Protein sequence: CSVETRDRVGDGEKLFF. Filled out from reference TRBV29-1 and TRBJ1-4, the complete variable domain reads SAVISQKPSRDICQRGTSLTIQCQVDSQVTMMFWYRQQPGQSLTLIATANQGSEATYESGFVIDKFPISRPNLTFSTLTVSNMSPEDSSIYLCSVETRDRVGDGEKLFFGSGTQLSVL.

The CDR3 DNA reads as TGTGCCATCAGTGAGTCGTCGGGAGGCCTCTACGAGCAGTACTTC. Translated, it gives CAISESSGGLYEQYF. V is TRBV10-3 and J is TRBJ2-7, with 7 bases identical to TRBD2. The V segment lost 0 bases and the J segment 3 bases; nucleotides outside the gene matches: 5. This CDR3 is built from 15 residues. Germline-derived CDR1 and CDR2 are ENHRY and SYGVKD.

J is TRBJ2-7 and V is TRBV10-3; 7 bases are shared with TRBD2. Germline values: CDR1 ENHRY, CDR2 SYGVKD. The J segment lost 2 bases and the V segment lost 2 bases, leaving 3 bases of the junction unmatched. This CDR3 has 14 residues. The CDR3 sequence: CAISEMGGAYEQYF. As DNA, the CDR3 is TGTGCCATCAGTGAGATGGGGGGGGCCTACGAGCAGTACTTC.

The rearrangement uses TRBV4-3 and TRBJ2-5; TRBD2 matches 9 bases. Germline lookup yields CDR1 LGHNA and CDR2 YSLEER. The CDR3 is made up of 16 amino acids. V was pared by 2 bases and J by 2 bases, with 6 bases of the junction left unmatched. CDR3: CASSQLSGRGQETQYF. The CDR3, as DNA: TGCGCCAGCAGCCAACTTAGCGGGAGAGGGCAAGAGACCCAGTACTTC.

The chain has TRBV4-1 and TRBJ2-2, with D perhaps matching TRBD1 (6 bases). Germline V CDR1 and CDR2: MGHRA, YSYEKL. Trimming took off 1 base at V and 1 base at J, with 13 bases between the two ends. This CDR3 has 17 residues. The CDR3 sequence is CASSQVTGSRNTGELFF. In DNA form, the CDR3 reads TGCGCCAGCAGCCAAGTTACAGGGTCGAGGAACACCGGGGAGCTGTTTTTT.

V and J are TRBV5-6 and TRBJ2-1; D is uncertain. Germline values: CDR1 SGHDT, CDR2 YYEEEE. CDR3 length equals 15 residues. V was clipped by 0 bases and J by 3 bases, with 10 bases between them. This CDR3 reads CASSLVEVRYNEQFF. CDR3 nucleotides: TGTGCCAGCAGCTTGGTCGAAGTCCGCTACAATGAGCAGTTCTTC.

The V and J genes are TRBV15 and TRBJ2-5; 7 bases align to TRBD1. J lost 9 bases, V lost 3 bases, and 13 bases had no gene match. This CDR3 region has 15 residues. Germline CDR1 and CDR2: LNHNV and YYDKDF (reference sequence). The CDR3 loop is CATSSPGQRRSAQYF. In DNA form, the CDR3 reads TGTGCCACCAGCAGCCCGGGACAGCGACGTTCGGCCCAGTACTTC.

The CDR3 nucleotides read TGTGCCAGCAGCAGAAGACAGGGCCAGGTCTCTGGAAACACCATATATTTT. Translated: CASSRRQGQVSGNTIYF. The V gene is TRBV3-1 (or the pseudogene TRBV3-2), the J gene TRBJ1-3; 7 positions agree with TRBD1. The junction had 10 bases not matched to a gene; V was cut back by 5 bases and J by 0 bases. The CDR3 spans 17 residues. Germline V CDR1 and CDR2: LGHDT, YNNKEL (reference sequence).

This clone has only one observation. This chain uses TRBV3-1 (or the pseudogene TRBV3-2) with TRBJ1-6, with D maybe TRBD1 (6 bases). Germline CDR1 and CDR2: LGHDT and YNNKEL (reference sequence). This CDR3 is 13 amino acids long. V lost 1 base and J lost 13, with 11 bases in between. Here the CDR3 DNA reads TGTGCCAGCAGCCAAGGGCAGGGGCTGCCCCTCCACTTT. Protein product: CASSQGQGLPLHF.

The rearrangement uses TRBV7-9 and TRBJ2-1; the D gene is possibly TRBD1 (6 bases). CDR1 SEHNR and CDR2 FQNEAQ come from the germline V gene (reference sequence). This CDR3 is built from 16 residues. Deletions cut 4 bases from V and 5 bases from J, with 18 bases between. The CDR3 nucleotides are TGTGCCAGCAGCTCAGAATTTAGGGGGATGGACAATGAGCAGTTCTTC. This codes for CASSSEFRGMDNEQFF.

This rearrangement joins TRBV18 to TRBJ2-7; D is tentatively TRBD1 or TRBD2 (6 bases each). Germline-derived CDR1 and CDR2 are KGHSH and LQKENI. The ends were cut back, 2 bases at V and 7 bases at J, with 18 bases in the middle. This CDR3 has 15 amino acids. The CDR3 region is CASSPGGPTPHEQYF. CDR3 bases: TGTGCCAGCTCACCAGGGGGGCCCACTCCTCATGAGCAGTACTTC.

J is TRBJ1-3 and V is TRBV5-1; D possibly corresponds to TRBD1 (5 bases). Deletions cut 4 bases from V and 8 bases from J, with 16 bases between. CDR1 and CDR2 from the germline V gene are SGHRS and YFSETQ. This CDR3 comprises 14 residues. CDR3 nucleotide sequence: TGCGCCAGCAGCCTTTCAGGACTGGGGGACACCATATATTTT. Protein sequence: CASSLSGLGDTIYF.

This clone is a singleton in its sample. V gene TRBV10-3 combines with J gene TRBJ2-2; 11 bases agree with TRBD2. The V gene's germline CDR1 is ENHRY and CDR2 SYGVKD. J lost 5 bases, V lost 4 bases, and 3 bases had no gene match. This CDR3 is built from 15 residues. CDR3 protein: CAISGTSGPTGELFF. CDR3 bases: TGTGCCATCAGTGGGACTAGCGGGCCGACCGGGGAGCTGTTTTTT.

Only a few counts were recorded for this clone. The DNA for the CDR3 is TGTGCCAGTATTTCTACGGGGGTCTCTGGAAACACCATATATTTT. Encoded protein: CASISTGVSGNTIYF. This rearrangement joins TRBV19 to TRBJ1-3; tentatively, D is TRBD1 (5 bases). The CDR3 has 15 amino acids. CDR1 and CDR2 (germline): LNHDA, SQIVND (reference sequence). The ends were cut back, 7 bases at V and 0 bases at J, with 13 bases in the middle.

The chain employs TRBV2 and TRBJ2-7; 11 bases map to TRBD2. J lost 0 bases, V lost 5 bases, and 9 bases had no gene match. The germline CDR1 and CDR2 sequences are SNHLY and FYNNEI. The CDR3 length is 17 residues. This CDR3 reads CASSLRTSGFSSYEQYF. The CDR3 DNA follows: TGTGCCAGCAGTTTGAGGACTAGCGGGTTCAGCTCCTACGAGCAGTACTTC.

This clone has a handful of counts. The V call is TRBV5-4, the J call TRBJ2-2; the match to TRBD2 covers 8 bases. Germline CDR1 and CDR2: SGHNT and YYREEE (reference sequence). V was pared by 2 bases and J by 1 base, with 4 bases of the junction left unmatched. The CDR3 has 16 amino acids. The CDR3 DNA reads TGTGCCAGCAGCTTCGGGAGGGGTCTGAACACCGGGGAGCTGTTTTTT. It specifies CASSFGRGLNTGELFF.

The CDR3 here is CASSKEDGGGYIQYF. The DNA for the CDR3 is TGTGCCAGCAGCAAAGAAGATGGGGGTGGGTACATTCAGTACTTC. V and J are TRBV21-1 and TRBJ2-4. TRBV21-1 is a known pseudogene. This CDR3 has 15 amino acids.

The chain carries TRBV5-5 and TRBJ1-3; no firm D call. V lost 0 bases to trimming and J lost 0 bases, with 10 bases between them. CDR3 length: 16 residues. In germline, CDR1 is SGHKS, CDR2 YYEKEE (reference sequence). The CDR3 is CASSLVSVNSGNTIYF. The CDR3 coding sequence is TGTGCCAGCAGCTTGGTCTCGGTTAACTCTGGAAACACCATATATTTT.

The chain employs TRBV19 and TRBJ1-1; maybe TRBD1 (5 bases). Trimming stripped 6 bases from V and 4 bases from J, with 12 bases between. In germline, CDR1 is LNHDA, CDR2 SQIVND (reference sequence). The CDR3 has 13 residues. This CDR3 reads CASSRGQSTEAFF. The CDR3 DNA is TGTGCCAGTAGCCGTGGACAAAGCACTGAAGCTTTCTTT.

The genes are TRBV5-4 and TRBJ2-7; 13 bases agree with TRBD2. J gave up 2 bases and V 1 base, and 6 bases lay outside the gene matches. This CDR3 comprises 17 residues. Looked up from germline, CDR1 is SGHNT and CDR2 is YYREEE (reference sequence). CDR3 in DNA: TGTGCCAGCAGCTTGTTTACTAGCGGGAGGGCCACCTACGAGCAGTACTTC. As protein: CASSLFTSGRATYEQYF.

The chain carries TRBV30 and TRBJ1-2; D is unclear. V was cut by 1 base and J by 4 bases, with 10 bases left in between. Germline CDR1 is GTSNPN and CDR2 is SVGIG (reference sequence). This CDR3 is built from 13 residues. The CDR3 nucleotides are TGTGCCTGGAGTGCTGGGCAGGCCTATGGCTACACCTTC. It specifies CAWSAGQAYGYTF.

This clone was picked up a small number of times. This chain joins TRBV19 and TRBJ1-3; the D is unclear. This CDR3 is built from 13 residues. The germline V and J ends were trimmed by 8 bases and 0 bases, with 8 bases remaining between them. CDR1 is LNHDA and CDR2 is SQIVND in the germline V gene (reference sequence). The CDR3 nucleotides are TGTGCCAGTGAAAACAGCTCTGGAAACACCATATATTTT. Its translation: CASENSSGNTIYF.

The V call is TRBV5-4, the J call TRBJ2-1; TRBD2 might be the D (5 bases). Trimming took 0 bases from V and 12 from J, leaving 10 bases between them. Looked up from germline, CDR1 is SGHNT and CDR2 is YYREEE (reference sequence). CDR3 length: 12 amino acids. CDR3 sequence (DNA): TGTGCCAGCAGCTTGGGCGGGCGTAGGCAGTTCTTC. It specifies CASSLGGRRQFF.

The rearrangement uses TRBV7-2 and TRBJ2-1; D unclear. This CDR3 has 11 amino acids. V shed 3 bases and J shed 10 bases, with 7 bases lying between them. Germline V lookup: CDR1 SGHTA, CDR2 FQGNSA. The CDR3 spells CASSFTAEQFF. CDR3 in DNA: TGTGCCAGCAGCTTCACAGCCGAGCAGTTCTTC.

This chain joins TRBV4-3 and TRBJ2-7; 7 bases are shared with TRBD2. The CDR3 extends over 15 amino acids. CDR1 is LGHNA, CDR2 YSLEER, per germline. The ends lost 4 bases at V and 7 bases at J; junction bases unmatched: 13. The CDR3 spells CASSLVAGSTREQYF. CDR3 DNA: TGCGCCAGCAGCCTTGTAGCGGGTTCGACTCGGGAGCAGTACTTC.

This clone was seen just once. The V and J genes are TRBV18 and TRBJ2-3; no clear D gene. Germline CDR1 and CDR2: KGHSH and LQKENI. Deletions cut 0 bases from V and 0 bases from J, with 10 bases between. The length of the CDR3 is 16 residues. The CDR3 sequence is CASSPPTGFSTDTQYF. The CDR3 DNA reads as TGTGCCAGCTCACCACCTACGGGTTTTAGCACAGATACGCAGTATTTT.

About this clone itself: At one end, the junction sequence differs from germline, possibly due to a read error. The gene calls are TRBV6-2 or TRBV6-3 and TRBJ2-7; TRBD1 matches 8 bases. Germline CDR1 is MNHEY and CDR2 is SVGEGT. The CDR3 has 11 residues. Here the CDR3 DNA reads TGTGCCAGCAGCCAGGGGGCGTCCCCGGGCTTC. As protein: CASSQGASPGF.

This clone has only a few counts. This rearrangement joins TRBV19 to TRBJ2-3, with 12 bases aligning to TRBD2. After removal of 3 bases from V and 6 bases from J, the junction contained 13 bases not matched to a gene. CDR1 is LNHDA and CDR2 is SQIVND in the germline V gene (reference sequence). CDR3 length equals 18 residues. The CDR3 loop is CASSIPLLTSGRMDTQYF. In nucleotides, the CDR3 is TGTGCCAGTAGTATTCCCCTCTTGACTAGCGGGAGAATGGATACGCAGTATTTT. Together with reference TRBV19 and TRBJ2-3, the CDR3 gives the full variable domain: DGGITQSPKYLFRKEGQNVTLSCEQNLNHDAMYWYRQDPGQGLRLIYYSQIVNDFQKGDIAEGYSVSREKKESFPLTVTSAQKNPTAFYLCASSIPLLTSGRMDTQYFGPGTRLTVL.

The gene calls are TRBV28 and TRBJ2-1; possibly TRBD2 for D (6 bases). Germline CDR1 is MDHEN and CDR2 is SYDVKM. Trimming removed 1 base from V and 5 bases from J, with 12 bases in between. The CDR3 spans 15 residues. The CDR3, as DNA: TGTGCCAGCAGTTTATATCGGGGGTTGGACAATGAGCAGTTCTTC. Residues: CASSLYRGLDNEQFF.

V usage is TRBV4-3 and J usage is TRBJ2-2; 10 bases align to TRBD2. The germline V gene has CDR1 LGHNA and CDR2 YSLEER. J gave up 5 bases and V 3 bases, and 6 bases lay outside the gene matches. This CDR3 has 16 amino acids. The CDR3 DNA sequence: TGCGCCAGCAGCCAGGAAATAGCGGGAGGTACCGGGGAGCTGTTTTTT. It specifies CASSQEIAGGTGELFF.

V gene TRBV27 combines with J gene TRBJ1-4; TRBD1 aligns across 8 bases. Germline values: CDR1 MNHEY, CDR2 SMNVEV (reference sequence). This CDR3 is 14 amino acids long. The V segment lost 5 bases and the J segment 8 bases; nucleotides outside the gene matches: 7. CDR3 sequence (DNA): TGTGCCAGCAGTCAGGACAGGGCTGGGGAAAAACTGTTTTTT. Its translation is CASSQDRAGEKLFF.

The chain links TRBV27 to TRBJ2-1; 14 bases match TRBD2. The CDR3 contains 17 residues. The germline CDR1 and CDR2 sequences are MNHEY and SMNVEV (reference sequence). The J segment lost 7 bases and the V segment lost 2 bases, leaving 7 bases of the junction unmatched. Here the CDR3 DNA reads TGTGCCAGCAGTTTAGGGACTAGCGGGAGCTTGCGGAATGAGCAGTTCTTC. Amino acid sequence: CASSLGTSGSLRNEQFF.